The 3 T cell receptor beta chains given below trace back to one sample, sequenced in a study of OX40 agonist ivuxolimab in advanced cancers. Using immunoSEQ multiplex PCR, the repertoire was profiled, and TCRdb retains in-frame clones only, with some absent. Among some 51,000 clones listed, about 90% were seen once. The starting material was CD4+ or CD8+ T cells sorted from blood, obtained in a trial of the OX40 agonist ivuxolimab. All receptors derive from an adult with an advanced solid tumor such as melanoma, head and neck, liver or kidney cancer.

The V gene is TRBV20-1, the J gene TRBJ2-1; D gene unclear. The CDR3 extends over 9 amino acids. From germline, CDR1 is DFQATT and CDR2 SNEGSKA (reference sequence). Trimming left V 3 bases short and J 7 bases short, with 1 base between. CDR3 protein: CSASNEQFF. CDR3 sequence (DNA): TGCAGTGCTAGTAATGAGCAGTTCTTC.

V usage is TRBV6-5 and J usage is TRBJ2-7, with 7 bases that match TRBD2. Germline loops: CDR1 MNHEY, CDR2 SVGAGI. The junction had 9 bases not matched to a gene; V was cut back by 6 bases and J by 4 bases. CDR3 length: 14 residues. The CDR3 DNA reads TGTGCCAGCAGCAAACGGGGGGTCGGGTACGAGCAGTACTTC. Its protein product is CASSKRGVGYEQYF.

In DNA form, the CDR3 reads TGTGCCAGCAGCCGGACTGCAGGCCTACCCTACGAGCAGTACTTC. Residues: CASSRTAGLPYEQYF. The chain employs TRBV7-9 and TRBJ2-7, with D maybe TRBD2 (5 bases). Per the germline V gene, CDR1 is SEHNR and CDR2 is FQNEAQ (reference sequence). This CDR3 contains 15 residues. The germline V and J ends were trimmed by 5 bases and 2 bases, with 16 bases remaining between them.